The 30 T cell receptor beta chains below were found in one sample sequenced in a study of blood T cell repertoires in COVID-19 (TCRdb year 2020). The library was generated by the immunoSEQ multiplex PCR assay. TCRdb took over this immuneACCESS table, retaining in-frame rearrangements with V and J assigned. Such tables are incomplete; in checked studies, under half of the missing clones stem from an unresolved V gene, and the remainder is unexplained. Here the sample has more than 300,000 clones; around 90% occur a single time. Together, the top ten hold 5.5% to 7% of the sample. Material: PBMCs or T cells enriched from blood (not recorded which). These receptors originate from a woman aged 25 to 45 who had recovered from COVID-19.

The genes are TRBV5-8 and TRBJ1-3; D remains unclear. With 1 base removed from V and 4 bases from J, the gap between germline ends came to 6 bases. The CDR3 runs to 13 residues. Germline V gene sequence: CDR1 SGHTS, CDR2 YDEGEE. CDR3 in amino acids: CASSLRGGNTIYF. The CDR3 DNA follows: TGTGCCAGCAGCTTGCGCGGGGGAAACACCATATATTTT.

The V call is TRBV11-2, the J call TRBJ2-7; the D is unclear. V shed 5 bases and J shed 2 bases, with 10 bases lying between them. The germline CDR1 and CDR2 sequences are SGHAT and FQNNGV. CDR3 size: 13 residues. CDR3 in DNA: TGTGCCAGCAGCCATACAGTTACCTACGAGCAGTACTTC. This gives the protein CASSHTVTYEQYF.

This clone occurred once. The gene calls are TRBV7-9 and TRBJ2-7, with D tentatively TRBD2 (5 bases). This CDR3 spans 15 amino acids. The germline gives CDR1 SEHNR, CDR2 FQNEAQ (reference sequence). Trimming took off 5 bases at V and 3 bases at J, with 17 bases between the two ends. The CDR3 region has the DNA TGTGCCAGCAGCCCCCCGTTAGGAGGTGACTACGAGCAGTACTTC. Its protein is CASSPPLGGDYEQYF. Based on the CDR3 plus reference TRBV7-9 and TRBJ2-7, the full variable domain is DTGVSQNPRHKITKRGQNVTFRCDPISEHNRLYWYRQTLGQGPEFLTYFQNEAQLEKSRLLSDRFSAERPKGSFSTLEIQRTEQGDSAMYLCASSPPLGGDYEQYFGPGTRLTVT.

The rearrangement joins TRBV6-5 to TRBJ2-7; 13 bases are shared with TRBD2. This CDR3 contains 15 residues. The V gene's germline CDR1 is MNHEY and CDR2 SVGAGI. V lost 6 bases to trimming and J lost 3 bases; unmatched junction nucleotides: 5. CDR3: CASSRLAGGVYEQYF. The DNA for the CDR3 is TGTGCCAGCAGCCGACTAGCGGGGGGAGTCTACGAGCAGTACTTC.

Details on this clone: A junction end diverges from the germline sequence, so it may reflect a read error. J is TRBJ2-5 and V is TRBV7-7; 7 nucleotides align to TRBD2. The CDR3 is 15 amino acids. The V gene's germline CDR1 is SSHAT and CDR2 FNYEAQ (reference sequence). The CDR3 nucleotides read TGTGCTAGCAGCGACGGTTGGCAGGGAGGGGAGACCCAGTACTTC. Translation: CASSDGWQGGETQYF.

This clone was detected only a few times. The chain joins TRBV6-2 or TRBV6-3 to TRBJ1-1; no definite D call. Trimming took off 2 bases at V and 4 bases at J, with 8 bases between the two ends. CDR1 MNHEY and CDR2 SVGEGT come from the germline V gene. CDR3 length equals 13 residues. CDR3 amino acids: CASSYVPRTEAFF. The DNA of the CDR3 is TGTGCCAGCAGTTACGTCCCTCGCACTGAAGCTTTCTTT.

J is TRBJ2-2 and V is TRBV3-1 (or the pseudogene TRBV3-2), with D perhaps TRBD1 (6 bases). The CDR3 consists of 15 residues. V lost 2 bases and J 4 bases, leaving 11 bases between the germline ends. In germline, CDR1 is LGHDT, CDR2 YNNKEL (reference sequence). Here the CDR3 reads CASSQSQDSTGELFF. Here the CDR3 DNA reads TGTGCCAGCAGCCAATCCCAGGACAGCACCGGGGAGCTGTTTTTT.

The V call is TRBV7-8, the J call TRBJ1-1, with 9 bases matching TRBD1. Trimming at V came to 1 base and at J to 13 bases, leaving 13 bases not matched to a gene. The CDR3 sequence is 15 residues long. Germline V gene lookup returns CDR1 SGHVS and CDR2 FQNEAQ. The CDR3, as DNA: TGTGCCAGCAGCTTAGGAGGTTTGGGACAGGGCCATGGTTTCTTT. This encodes CASSLGGLGQGHGFF.

The CDR3 bases are TGTGCCAGCAGCCGGGACAGGGCCAACGTCCTGACTTTC. This translates into CASSRDRANVLTF. The chain joins TRBV6-5 to TRBJ2-6; D might be TRBD1 (6 bases). CDR1 and CDR2 from the germline V gene are MNHEY and SVGAGI. V lost 6 bases and J 5 bases, leaving 8 bases between the germline ends. This CDR3 comprises 13 residues.

V gene TRBV7-2 combines with J gene TRBJ2-2, with 8 positions matching TRBD2. The CDR3 has 15 amino acids. With V trimmed by 2 bases and J by 7 bases, 6 bases remained unmatched. Germline CDR1 and CDR2: SGHTA and FQGNSA. The CDR3 reads CASSLRSGGGGELFF. The CDR3 DNA is TGTGCCAGCAGCTTACGGAGCGGGGGTGGCGGGGAGCTGTTTTTT.

The chain uses TRBV11-2 and TRBJ2-2; 10 bases match TRBD1. The CDR3 is 15 amino acids. J gave up 6 bases and V 7 bases, and 8 bases lay outside the gene matches. Germline values: CDR1 SGHAT, CDR2 FQNNGV. The CDR3 sequence is CASTVTGGLPGELFF. The CDR3 DNA follows: TGTGCCAGCACCGTGACAGGGGGCCTACCCGGGGAGCTGTTTTTT.

The chain recombines TRBV19 with TRBJ1-4; D call uncertain. Germline V CDR1 and CDR2: LNHDA, SQIVND (reference sequence). Trimming left V 6 bases short and J 6 bases short, with 11 bases between. The CDR3 length is 13 residues. CDR3 sequence (DNA): TGTGCCAGTAGCCCGCGGGGTTATGAAAAACTGTTTTTT. Translation gives CASSPRGYEKLFF. Supplemented by reference TRBV19 and TRBJ1-4, the full variable domain reads DGGITQSPKYLFRKEGQNVTLSCEQNLNHDAMYWYRQDPGQGLRLIYYSQIVNDFQKGDIAEGYSVSREKKESFPLTVTSAQKNPTAFYLCASSPRGYEKLFFGSGTQLSVL.

The genes are TRBV7-8 and TRBJ1-5; D not certain. Germline V CDR1 and CDR2: SGHVS, FQNEAQ. V was cut by 4 bases and J by 3 bases, with 10 bases left in between. The length of the CDR3 is 14 residues. In nucleotides, the CDR3 is TGTGCCAGCAGCTCGAGGAACCCCAATCAGCCCCAGCATTTT. Its protein is CASSSRNPNQPQHF.

The chain links TRBV6-2 or TRBV6-3 to TRBJ2-2; D ambiguous. This CDR3 comprises 12 residues. Trimming pared 6 bases from V and 6 bases from J, leaving 8 bases between. Looked up from germline, CDR1 is MNHEY and CDR2 is SVGEGT. CDR3 residues: CASSPLPGELFF. DNA of the CDR3: TGTGCCAGCAGCCCCCTCCCCGGGGAGCTGTTTTTT.

The chain carries TRBV5-6 and TRBJ2-2, with TRBD2 as a possible D gene (6 bases). The CDR3 length is 15 residues. Germline CDR1 and CDR2: SGHDT and YYEEEE. The V gene lost 5 bases and the J gene lost 6 bases, with 17 bases spanning the gap. CDR3 in amino acids: CASSSGTLSSGELFF. The DNA of the CDR3 is TGTGCCAGCAGTTCCGGGACTCTTAGTTCCGGGGAGCTGTTTTTT.

The V gene is TRBV30, the J gene TRBJ2-7; 12 bases align to TRBD1. This CDR3 spans 16 amino acids. V lost 3 bases to trimming and J lost 2 bases; unmatched junction nucleotides: 8. CDR1 is GTSNPN, CDR2 SVGIG, per germline (reference sequence). The CDR3 DNA is TGTGCCTGGAGAAAGGGACAGGGGGCGTATGCCTACGAGCAGTACTTC. It codes for CAWRKGQGAYAYEQYF.

V usage is TRBV4-1 and J usage is TRBJ2-7, with TRBD2 matching over 9 bases. Per germline, CDR1 MGHRA and CDR2 YSYEKL. The CDR3 loop spans 14 amino acids. V lost 0 bases to trimming and J lost 6 bases; unmatched junction nucleotides: 3. Here the CDR3 reads CASSQDGTSSEQYF. The CDR3 bases are TGCGCCAGCAGCCAAGATGGGACTAGCAGCGAGCAGTACTTC.

This clone was observed a handful of times. The chain recombines TRBV29-1 with TRBJ1-2; a possible D gene is TRBD1 (5 bases). Germline values: CDR1 SQVTM, CDR2 ANQGSEA. This CDR3 is 13 amino acids long. Trimming took 4 bases from V and 0 from J, leaving 9 bases between them. CDR3 amino acids: CSVGGGANYGYTF. CDR3 bases: TGCAGCGTTGGGGGGGGAGCTAACTATGGCTACACCTTC.

There are a few counts of this clone. The rearrangement joins TRBV29-1 to TRBJ1-2; TRBD1 aligns across 8 bases. The CDR3 spans 15 residues. The V gene end was trimmed by 2 bases and the J gene end by 6 bases; junction bases not matched to a gene: 11. The germline V gene has CDR1 SQVTM and CDR2 ANQGSEA. The CDR3 reads CSVEISGQATNGYTF. The CDR3 bases are TGCAGCGTTGAAATCTCGGGACAGGCGACTAATGGCTACACCTTC.

There are a few counts of this clone. The rearrangement uses TRBV19 and TRBJ2-3, with 9 nucleotides matching TRBD1. The trim removed 3 bases at V and 9 bases at J, leaving 7 bases unmatched. The CDR3 extends over 14 amino acids. Germline V gene sequence: CDR1 LNHDA, CDR2 SQIVND (reference sequence). In nucleotides, the CDR3 is TGTGCCAGTAGTATCCCGGGACAGGGAGGGACGCAGTATTTT. It is translated as CASSIPGQGGTQYF.

The chain combines TRBV6-5 with TRBJ2-2, with 8 bases fitting TRBD1. Trimming cost V 5 bases and J 3 bases; bases outside gene matches: 5. The CDR3 length is 15 residues. The V gene's germline CDR1 is MNHEY and CDR2 SVGAGI. CDR3 coding DNA: TGTGCCAGCAGTCTTAACAGGGGGGACACCGGGGAGCTGTTTTTT. Amino acid sequence: CASSLNRGDTGELFF.

The chain couples TRBV30 to TRBJ1-1; D is ambiguous. The CDR3 runs 14 residues. The V and J ends lost 0 bases and 0 bases respectively, with 8 bases between them. Looked up from germline, CDR1 is GTSNPN and CDR2 is SVGIG (reference sequence). For the CDR3, the DNA is TGTGCCTGGAGTGTGAGACGGGTGAACACTGAAGCTTTCTTT. This encodes CAWSVRRVNTEAFF.

The V call is TRBV27, the J call TRBJ1-5; D perhaps matches TRBD1 (6 bases). Trimming removed 8 bases at V and 4 bases at J, with 15 bases between. The length of the CDR3 is 14 residues. Germline-derived CDR1 and CDR2 are MNHEY and SMNVEV (reference sequence). The CDR3: CASGSGGLNQPQHF. CDR3 nucleotides: TGTGCCAGCGGGTCGGGGGGCCTAAATCAGCCCCAGCATTTT.

CDR3 in amino acids: CASSTIASNQPQHF. The CDR3 DNA reads TGTGCCAGCAGTACTATAGCCTCTAATCAGCCCCAGCATTTT. The chain couples TRBV27 to TRBJ1-5; D call uncertain. This CDR3 has 14 residues. The V end lost 5 bases, the J end lost 4 bases, and 12 bases lay between the germline ends. CDR1 MNHEY and CDR2 SMNVEV come from the germline V gene (reference sequence).

The chain recombines TRBV10-3 with TRBJ1-6; no clear D. The CDR3 is 14 amino acids. V lost 2 bases and J lost 13, with 15 bases in between. The V gene's germline CDR1 is ENHRY and CDR2 SYGVKD. The CDR3 is CAISEDAPVGPLHF. The DNA for the CDR3 is TGTGCCATCAGTGAGGATGCTCCGGTTGGTCCCCTCCACTTT.

The chain has TRBV29-1 and TRBJ2-3; TRBD1 agrees at 10 bases. CDR3 size: 15 residues. Trimming removed 8 bases from V and 2 bases from J; junction bases left unmatched: 10. In germline, CDR1 is SQVTM, CDR2 ANQGSEA. CDR3 sequence: CSTRGQGGFTDTQYF. CDR3 in DNA: TGCAGCACCCGAGGACAGGGGGGTTTCACAGATACGCAGTATTTT.

This chain uses TRBV5-1 with TRBJ1-1; tentative D call: TRBD1 (5 bases). Per the germline V gene, CDR1 is SGHRS and CDR2 is YFSETQ. Between the trimmed V and J ends, which lost 3 bases and 4 bases, there was a span of 16 bases. There are 15 residues in the CDR3. The CDR3 DNA reads as TGCGCCAGCAGCTCGGACCTTCCAGGGTTCACTGAAGCTTTCTTT. Protein sequence: CASSSDLPGFTEAFF.

This chain uses TRBV6-5 with TRBJ1-1; D remains ambiguous. The V end lost 11 bases, the J end lost 4 bases, and 17 bases lay between the germline ends. There are 13 residues in the CDR3. CDR1 MNHEY and CDR2 SVGAGI come from the germline V gene. The CDR3 loop reads CAGGGLLGTEAFF. The DNA of the CDR3 is TGTGCCGGAGGAGGGCTGCTGGGCACTGAAGCTTTCTTT.

The chain employs TRBV7-9 and TRBJ2-7; 9 nucleotides agree with TRBD2. Germline trimming cut 0 bases from V and 7 bases from J; bases unmatched to any gene: 4. The CDR3 extends over 14 amino acids. CDR1 and CDR2 from the germline V gene are SEHNR and FQNEAQ (reference sequence). CDR3 region: CASSLAGLAYEQYF. CDR3 nucleotide sequence: TGTGCCAGCAGCTTAGCTGGACTAGCGTATGAGCAGTACTTC. Variable domain in full (rest from reference TRBV7-9 and TRBJ2-7): DTGVSQNPRHKITKRGQNVTFRCDPISEHNRLYWYRQTLGQGPEFLTYFQNEAQLEKSRLLSDRFSAERPKGSFSTLEIQRTEQGDSAMYLCASSLAGLAYEQYFGPGTRLTVT.

The chain employs TRBV11-1 and TRBJ2-7, with TRBD1 as a possible D gene (6 bases). Looked up from germline, CDR1 is SGHAT and CDR2 is FQDESV (reference sequence). The CDR3 contains 14 residues. The V end was cut by 2 bases, the J end by 1 base, with 9 bases between. In nucleotides, the CDR3 is TGTGCCAGCAGCTTATTCAGGGGATCCTACGAGCAGTACTTC. Translated: CASSLFRGSYEQYF.